What follows describes a single TCR beta chain. Its antigen remains unidentified. The record has no base qualities; no much larger clone is one base away. Set within a cohort of healthcare workers in London, UK, this nested case-control study involved weekly PCR testing of nasopharyngeal swabs along with blood sampling. Healthcare workers were enrolled in the week of the UK lockdown, from 23 to 31 March 2020, and were followed every week for up to roughly 15 weeks. The sample belongs to a study of early T cells in non-severe SARS-CoV-2 infection (TCRdb year 2021). Broadly, across the study: Because TCR sequencing relied on bulk RNA taken from unsorted whole blood, pairing of alpha and beta chains was not possible.

Trimming at the junction amounts to 0 bases on V and 1 base on J, and the germline ends lie 12 bases apart. The germline V gene encodes CDR1 DFQATT and CDR2 SNEGSKA (reference sequence). The CDR3 starts with the cysteine, ends with the phenylalanine, and has 16 residues. Only CDR3 DNA remains: 48 bases, in frame from the first base. Overall results and qualifications from the work: VDJdb matching was skewed toward anti-spike CD8 responses, so virus-specific expansions were likely underestimated and private and CD4 specificities were missed.

Libraries were constructed by 5' RACE. The sequencing machine was a NextSeq 500. In the TCR library protocol, unique molecular identifiers were attached to individual cDNA molecules to correct for PCR bias and sequencing error. Both TCR alpha and beta chains were sequenced, and tight co-correlation was observed between alpha and beta sequence abundances in each sample. Regarding the original processing steps: Decombinator V4 was used to annotate TCR sequences for V gene, J gene and CDR3. TCRs were defined as expanded if a significant change between any two time points was detected under a Poisson model with p below 0.0001. TCR abundances were normalised to the total number of TCRs sequenced per sample and expressed as counts per million. MAIT TCRs were defined by TRAV1-2 paired with TRAJ12, TRAJ20 or TRAJ33, and iNKT TCRs by TRAV10 paired with TRAJ18. VDJdb, accessed 1 November 2021, was searched for CMV, EBV and SARS-CoV-2 annotated TCRs, excluding TCRs annotated for multiple antigens. TCRdb applied fastp at Q25 and MiXCR to the public reads, then kept only in-frame beta chains. Here each entry gathers all rows of one CDR3 protein and keeps the most common genes and DNA. In this record, the V and J calls reflect TCRdb's handling and not the investigators' own analysis. A total of about 30,000 distinct CDR3 sequences appear in this sample, under 6% of them only once. The ten largest clones represent roughly 13% of the sample.

The receptor was isolated from an adult who was a healthcare worker with PCR-confirmed SARS-CoV-2 infection or an uninfected control (not recorded which). The sequencing input was whole blood. This sequence uses TRBV20-1 and TRBJ2-2; a tentative D match to TRBD1 spans 6 bases. The nucleotide sequence is TGCAGTGCTAGAGACCGGCACAGGGTGAACACCGGGGAGCTGTTTTTT. It encodes CSARDRHRVNTGELFF.